Below are 21 T cell receptor beta chains sequenced from a single sample in a study of response to subunit inactivated influenza vaccine. TCRdb recomputed calls from the RT-PCR reads with MiXCR, one row per CDR3 protein. The top ten hold around 13% of the sample, which has under 550,000 distinct CDR3 sequences, 6.5% to 8% seen once. The specimen was PBMCs from blood, collected 23 to 25 months after vaccination. The receptors derive from a man aged 50 to 75 who received an inactivated influenza vaccine.

The chain links TRBV15 to TRBJ2-1; TRBD2 is a possible D gene (5 bases). This CDR3 is 15 amino acids long. Germline CDR1 reads LNHNV; CDR2 reads YYDKDF (reference sequence). Deletions cut 4 bases from V and 5 bases from J, with 15 bases between. The CDR3 DNA reads as TGTGCCACCAGCATAGGACTCAATAACAACAATGAGCAGTTCTTC. This codes for CATSIGLNNNNEQFF.

The rearrangement uses TRBV4-3 and TRBJ2-5; the D gene could be TRBD1 or TRBD2 (7 bases each). Trimming left V 0 bases short and J 5 bases short, with 16 bases between. CDR1 LGHNA and CDR2 YSLEER come from the germline V gene. The CDR3 loop spans 16 amino acids. The CDR3 nucleotides are TGCGCCAGCAGCCAAGATTCGAACAGGGGAGGGGAGACCCAGTACTTC. This sequence encodes CASSQDSNRGGETQYF.

This clonotype was picked up many times. This rearrangement joins TRBV6-5 to TRBJ2-7; no firm D call. CDR1 is MNHEY and CDR2 is SVGAGI in the germline V gene. The CDR3 loop spans 14 amino acids. The ends were cut back, 2 bases at V and 4 bases at J, with 12 bases in the middle. The CDR3 reads CASSYARQEYEQYF. CDR3 coding DNA: TGTGCCAGCAGTTACGCTCGTCAGGAGTACGAGCAGTACTTC.

Ten or more counts support this clonotype. The genes are TRBV10-3 and TRBJ1-2, with 8 nucleotides matching TRBD1. V gave up 10 bases and J gave up 7 bases; unmatched junction bases: 8. The CDR3 runs 12 residues. Germline V gene lookup returns CDR1 ENHRY and CDR2 SYGVKD. The CDR3 bases are TGTGCCACCACAGGGGGTCTGCGTGGCTACACCTTC. Its protein is CATTGGLRGYTF.

V is TRBV7-2 and J is TRBJ2-5, with D unresolved. Deletions cut 5 bases from V and 0 bases from J, with 13 bases between. The CDR3 spans 15 residues. Germline V gene lookup returns CDR1 SGHTA and CDR2 FQGNSA. The CDR3 protein is CASSRTPKYQETQYF. DNA of the CDR3: TGTGCCAGCAGCCGAACCCCCAAGTACCAAGAGACCCAGTACTTC.

V usage is TRBV7-6 and J usage is TRBJ2-6; D possibly corresponds to TRBD2 (5 bases). Trimming cost V 5 bases and J 4 bases, with 12 bases left between them. This CDR3 is built from 15 residues. Per the germline V gene, CDR1 is SGHVS and CDR2 is FNYEAQ. CDR3 DNA: TGTGCCAGCAGCGCGGGTTTCCGCGGGGCCAACGTCCTGACTTTC. This sequence encodes CASSAGFRGANVLTF.

This chain uses TRBV6-5 with TRBJ2-7; D could derive from TRBD1 or TRBD2 (7 bases each). The CDR3 has 15 amino acids. The germline V and J ends were trimmed by 4 bases and 2 bases, with 15 bases remaining between them. Germline values: CDR1 MNHEY, CDR2 SVGAGI. Here the CDR3 reads CASSSPGGGPYEQYF. In DNA form, the CDR3 reads TGTGCCAGCAGTTCACCAGGGGGGGGCCCCTACGAGCAGTACTTC.

This clonotype was observed a few times. The chain has TRBV28 and TRBJ2-5, with TRBD2 matching 8 bases. This CDR3 is 14 amino acids long. From germline, CDR1 is MDHEN and CDR2 SYDVKM. V gave up 6 bases and J gave up 4 bases; unmatched junction bases: 7. CDR3 region: CASSKAGVVETQYF. The CDR3 region has the DNA TGTGCCAGCAGCAAAGCGGGAGTAGTAGAGACCCAGTACTTC.

At least ten counts were recorded for this clonotype. This chain joins TRBV12-3 or TRBV12-4 and TRBJ2-7; D is unresolved. This CDR3 has 13 amino acids. Trimming cost V 5 bases and J 3 bases, with 11 bases left between them. This chain's CDR3 is CASSDLLGYEQYF. DNA for the CDR3: TGTGCCAGCAGTGACCTGTTGGGCTACGAGCAGTACTTC.

This clonotype was seen more than once but under ten times. The V and J genes are TRBV12-3 or TRBV12-4 and TRBJ1-5; D not resolved. CDR3 length: 15 amino acids. The V gene lost 6 bases and the J gene lost 5 bases, with 17 bases spanning the gap. The CDR3 bases are TGTGCCAGCAGCCCTAGGGCCTCGGGAGATCAGCCCCAGCATTTT. This sequence encodes CASSPRASGDQPQHF.

This clonotype was detected ten times or more. J is TRBJ2-1 and V is TRBV10-1; maybe TRBD2 (5 bases). The CDR3 has 16 residues. Germline V lookup: CDR1 WNHNN, CDR2 SYGVQD (reference sequence). Trimming took off 1 base at V and 2 bases at J, with 12 bases between the two ends. CDR3 DNA: TGCGCCAGCAGTGAGTGGACGTTGGGAGCCTACAATGAGCAGTTCTTC. This gives the protein CASSEWTLGAYNEQFF.

V usage is TRBV20-1 and J usage is TRBJ1-1; 9 nucleotides line up with TRBD1. The germline gives CDR1 DFQATT, CDR2 SNEGSKA (reference sequence). The CDR3 sequence is 16 residues long. DNA of the CDR3: TGCTGTGTCCCCACGACAGGGGGATGGATGAACACTGAAGCTTTCTTT. Translation gives CCVPTTGGWMNTEAFF.

This clonotype showed up just a few times. The gene calls are TRBV12-3 or TRBV12-4 and TRBJ2-7; 7 positions agree with TRBD1. V lost 5 bases and J lost 7; bases outside the gene matches: 8. The CDR3 contains 13 residues. CDR3 bases: TGTGCCAGCAGTCCCAGGGGGAAGGGGGAGCAGTACTTC. This sequence encodes CASSPRGKGEQYF.

DNA for the CDR3: TGTGCCAGCAGTTACTCGAACGCCAATGAGCAGTTCTTC. This gives the protein CASSYSNANEQFF. The chain employs TRBV6-5 and TRBJ2-1, with no clear D. The V end lost 0 bases, the J end lost 6 bases, and 6 bases lay between the germline ends. The CDR3 is 13 amino acids. The germline gives CDR1 MNHEY, CDR2 SVGAGI.

The chain couples TRBV14 to TRBJ1-1, with unresolved D. The V end lost 4 bases, the J end lost 5 bases, and 11 bases lay between the germline ends. Germline lookup yields CDR1 SGHDN and CDR2 FVKESK. This CDR3 has 13 residues. The CDR3 is CASSRGMGTEAFF. In nucleotides, the CDR3 is TGTGCCAGCAGCCGCGGAATGGGGACTGAAGCTTTCTTT.

The chain has TRBV6-1 and TRBJ2-4; possibly TRBD2 for D (6 bases). The V end lost 7 bases, the J end lost 1 base, and 14 bases lay between the germline ends. Per germline, CDR1 MNHNS and CDR2 SASEGT. The CDR3 covers 15 residues. CDR3 amino acids: CASIPTGTAKNIQYF. CDR3 DNA sequence: TGTGCCAGCATTCCGACGGGGACTGCCAAAAACATTCAGTACTTC.

This chain uses TRBV5-6 with TRBJ2-1; 7 bases map to TRBD1. The CDR3 contains 11 residues. The junction had 4 bases not matched to a gene; V was cut back by 1 base and J by 15 bases. CDR1 is SGHDT, CDR2 YYEEEE, per germline. The CDR3 nucleotides read TGTGCCAGCAGCTTGTCGACAGGGATGTTCTTC. It yields the protein CASSLSTGMFF.

This clonotype was observed a few times. This chain uses TRBV7-2 with TRBJ1-1; D remains unclear. V lost 6 bases, J lost 6 bases, and 14 bases lay in between. Germline V gene data show CDR1 as SGHTA and CDR2 as FQGNSA. This CDR3 is 13 amino acids long. The CDR3 reads CASSYRVGPEAFF. CDR3 DNA: TGTGCCAGCAGTTATAGAGTAGGGCCTGAAGCTTTCTTT.

This clonotype appeared many times. The V gene is TRBV9, the J gene TRBJ2-3, with D unresolved. The germline V and J ends were trimmed by 5 bases and 2 bases, with 9 bases remaining between them. Germline V gene sequence: CDR1 SGDLS, CDR2 YYNGEE. This CDR3 has 13 amino acids. The CDR3 sequence: CASSGSLTDTQYF. In DNA, the CDR3 is TGTGCCAGCAGTGGCAGCCTCACAGATACGCAGTATTTT.

The chain recombines TRBV20-1 with TRBJ1-2; no reliable D call. Trimming cost V 6 bases and J 4 bases, with 12 bases left between them. The CDR3 is made up of 12 amino acids. Germline CDR1 DFQATT, CDR2 SNEGSKA (reference sequence). CDR3 coding DNA: TGCAGTGCCCCATTACCGGGCTATGGCTACACCTTC. Amino acid sequence: CSAPLPGYGYTF.

The sample holds a few counts of this clonotype. V gene TRBV7-8 combines with J gene TRBJ2-2, with TRBD1 identical over 8 bases. The CDR3 runs 16 residues. V dropped 6 bases and J dropped 1; count of bases not matched to a gene: 7. In germline, CDR1 is SGHVS, CDR2 FQNEAQ. CDR3 loop: CASSFRGPKNTGELFF. CDR3 nucleotides: TGTGCCAGCAGTTTCAGGGGGCCAAAGAACACCGGGGAGCTGTTTTTT.